A single sample gave rise to the 20 T cell receptor beta chains below, sequenced in a study of T-cell memory formation after mild COVID-19 (TCRdb year 2021). Preparation of the library involved 5' RACE. TCRdb records Illumina NovaSeq 6000 as the sequencer. Clones were called with MiXCR by TCRdb after fastp trimmed the public reads at Q25, and only in-frame beta chains were retained. Each CDR3 protein gets just one entry, which takes the most common genes and DNA from the rows behind it. The sample records about 320,000 distinct CDR3 sequences, about 13% of which are singletons. The ten largest account for roughly a fifth of the sample. The sequencing input was PBMCs or a T cell subset sorted from them (not recorded which). The receptors stem from a man between 18 and 35 years old who had mild COVID-19 (a few samples of this study predate the infection). The sample titles of this study are shuffled in the database, so cell type and time point are left out; the donor was told from shared clones.

In its sample, this clonotype was seen a few times. The rearrangement uses TRBV10-2 and TRBJ2-3; 13 nucleotides align to TRBD2. The CDR3 runs 17 residues. Germline V gene lookup returns CDR1 WSHSY and CDR2 SAAADI. Germline trimming cut 0 bases from V and 3 bases from J; bases unmatched to any gene: 3. CDR3 in amino acids: CASSESGLAGLTDTQYF. The CDR3 DNA reads TGCGCCAGCAGTGAGTCGGGACTAGCGGGGTTGACAGATACGCAGTATTTT.

In this sample, this clonotype turned up a few times. V and J are TRBV6-5 and TRBJ2-7, with 8 nucleotides matching TRBD1. Germline CDR1 reads MNHEY; CDR2 reads SVGAGI. The ends lost 8 bases at V and 1 base at J; junction bases unmatched: 13. CDR3 length: 16 residues. This CDR3 is CASGRGLPRISYEQYF. CDR3 in DNA: TGTGCCAGCGGCAGGGGGCTTCCTCGAATTTCCTACGAGCAGTACTTC.

The chain carries TRBV7-6 and TRBJ2-1; no clear D. V was cut by 3 bases and J by 8 bases, with 8 bases left in between. Germline CDR1 is SGHVS and CDR2 is FNYEAQ. The length of the CDR3 is 12 residues. CDR3 amino acids: CASSFFKHEQFF. CDR3 coding DNA: TGTGCCAGCAGCTTCTTTAAACATGAGCAGTTCTTC.

The chain employs TRBV4-3 and TRBJ1-5, with TRBD1 matching 8 bases. The CDR3 is 14 amino acids. Unmatched junction bases numbered 4, after V lost 0 bases and J lost 9 bases. The germline gives CDR1 LGHNA, CDR2 YSLEER. This chain's CDR3 is CASSQDTGGRPQHF. CDR3 nucleotides: TGCGCCAGCAGCCAAGACACAGGGGGACGGCCCCAGCATTTT.

The J gene is TRBJ2-1, the V gene TRBV7-3, with 16 bases lining up with TRBD2. This CDR3 spans 20 amino acids. The V gene end was trimmed by 0 bases and the J gene end by 3 bases; junction bases not matched to a gene: 8. Germline loops: CDR1 SGHTA, CDR2 FQGTGA. The CDR3 loop reads CASSLTRPGLAGGIYNEQFF. In DNA, the CDR3 is TGTGCCAGCAGCTTAACTCGACCGGGACTAGCGGGGGGGATCTACAATGAGCAGTTCTTC.

The V gene is TRBV28, the J gene TRBJ1-2; 9 bases agree with TRBD1. Germline assignment: CDR1 MDHEN and CDR2 SYDVKM. Trimming at V came to 3 bases and at J to 6 bases, leaving 5 bases not matched to a gene. This CDR3 has 14 residues. The CDR3 protein is CASSFGGTGHGYTF. The CDR3 nucleotides read TGTGCCAGCAGTTTCGGCGGGACAGGGCATGGCTACACCTTC.

V is TRBV12-3 or TRBV12-4 and J is TRBJ1-5, with D uncertain. Trimming pared 6 bases from V and 3 bases from J, leaving 15 bases between. The CDR3 sequence is 15 residues long. The CDR3 DNA follows: TGTGCCAGCAGCATCCGGCGGGGTGACAATCAGCCCCAGCATTTT. As protein: CASSIRRGDNQPQHF.

There are a few counts of this clonotype. The V call is TRBV20-1, the J call TRBJ1-1; no clear D. Per germline, CDR1 DFQATT and CDR2 SNEGSKA (reference sequence). V dropped 3 bases and J dropped 3 bases, with 11 bases sitting between them. This CDR3 is built from 13 residues. The CDR3 DNA is TGCAGTGCTAGTAGGATCCAGGACACTGAAGCTTTCTTT. The encoded protein is CSASRIQDTEAFF.

There are a few counts of this clonotype. The chain is built from TRBV6-2 or TRBV6-3 and TRBJ2-3; D remains unclear. Germline loops: CDR1 MNHEY, CDR2 SVGEGT. With 2 bases removed from V and 0 bases from J, the gap between germline ends came to 9 bases. CDR3 length: 15 amino acids. The CDR3, as DNA: TGTGCCAGCAGTTACCGGGCAACTAGCACAGATACGCAGTATTTT. Amino acid sequence: CASSYRATSTDTQYF.

This chain's CDR3 is CASRVTGEQFF. In nucleotides, the CDR3 is TGTGCCAGCAGAGTGACAGGGGAGCAGTTCTTC. The chain uses TRBV6-2 or TRBV6-3 and TRBJ2-1; 7 bases line up with TRBD1. With V trimmed by 6 bases and J by 10 bases, 3 bases remained unmatched. CDR1 is MNHEY, CDR2 SVGEGT, per germline. The CDR3 runs to 11 residues.

This clonotype was seen repeatedly, ten times or more. The genes are TRBV2 and TRBJ2-1; 9 nucleotides match TRBD2. Germline CDR1 and CDR2: SNHLY and FYNNEI. The CDR3 totals 20 residues. With 6 bases clipped from V and 0 bases from J, the junction kept 18 bases outside the gene matches. The CDR3 sequence: CASRPRGAGGLSGSYNEQFF. In nucleotides, the CDR3 is TGTGCCAGCAGGCCCAGGGGAGCGGGGGGCCTGTCTGGCTCCTACAATGAGCAGTTCTTC.

This clonotype occurred a few times. The V gene is TRBV18, the J gene TRBJ2-7; a possible D gene is TRBD1 (6 bases). Germline values: CDR1 KGHSH, CDR2 LQKENI. The CDR3 covers 14 residues. V was pared by 3 bases and J by 3 bases, with 12 bases between. The CDR3 DNA sequence: TGTGCCAGCTCACCGGGGGCAGGGGACTACGAGCAGTACTTC. Translation: CASSPGAGDYEQYF.

The chain has TRBV7-2 and TRBJ2-3, with 9 nucleotides matching TRBD2. The CDR3 covers 14 residues. V trimming: 5 bases; J trimming: 5 bases; junction bases outside the gene matches: 5. Germline V gene lookup returns CDR1 SGHTA and CDR2 FQGNSA. The CDR3 loop reads CASSPRGGGDTQYF. The CDR3 coding sequence is TGTGCCAGCAGCCCGCGGGGGGGCGGAGATACGCAGTATTTT.

This clonotype was counted ten times or more. V and J are TRBV9 and TRBJ2-6; unclear D gene. CDR1 and CDR2 (germline): SGDLS, YYNGEE. Trimming removed 4 bases at V and 4 bases at J, with 9 bases between. This CDR3 has 14 amino acids. The chain's CDR3 is CASSMASGANVLTF. The DNA for the CDR3 is TGTGCCAGCAGCATGGCCAGCGGGGCCAACGTCCTGACTTTC.

The genes are TRBV3-1 and TRBJ2-7, with no clear D. Per the germline V gene, CDR1 is LGHDT and CDR2 is YNNKEL (reference sequence). The CDR3 contains 14 residues. V was pared by 2 bases and J by 0 bases, with 8 bases between. The CDR3 DNA sequence: TGTGCCAGCAGCCAATCTTCCCGCTCCTACGAGCAGTACTTC. Translating it yields CASSQSSRSYEQYF.

This clonotype was observed a few times. The rearrangement uses TRBV4-1 and TRBJ1-5; no firm D call. CDR3 length equals 13 residues. CDR1 and CDR2 (germline): MGHRA, YSYEKL. Between the trimmed V and J ends, which lost 0 bases and 7 bases, there was a span of 7 bases. CDR3 in amino acids: CASSQEVGQPQHF. CDR3 nucleotide sequence: TGCGCCAGCAGCCAAGAAGTCGGACAGCCCCAGCATTTT.

The chain uses TRBV30 and TRBJ2-7; 9 bases line up with TRBD2. There are 15 residues in the CDR3. V lost 4 bases to trimming and J lost 2 bases; unmatched junction nucleotides: 9. Germline CDR1 is GTSNPN and CDR2 is SVGIG (reference sequence). The CDR3 DNA sequence: TGTGCCTGGAATAGCGCGACTAGCGGACCCTACGAGCAGTACTTC. It encodes CAWNSATSGPYEQYF.

This clonotype has a handful of counts. The V and J genes are TRBV7-2 and TRBJ2-5; D remains ambiguous. Trimming took 4 bases from V and 5 from J, leaving 17 bases between them. The germline gives CDR1 SGHTA, CDR2 FQGNSA. The CDR3 extends over 15 amino acids. CDR3 nucleotides: TGTGCCAGCAGCTCAGCCAAGACACTCCGTGAGACCCAGTACTTC. It yields the protein CASSSAKTLRETQYF.

This clonotype came up many times. CDR3 DNA sequence: TGCGCCAGCAGCTTGGTGGGACTAGCGGGCGATGAGCAGTTCTTC. Translation: CASSLVGLAGDEQFF. The chain is built from TRBV5-1 and TRBJ2-1; TRBD2 matches 12 bases. The CDR3 extends over 15 amino acids. CDR1 and CDR2 (germline): SGHRS, YFSETQ. Trimming at V came to 0 bases and at J to 8 bases, leaving 3 bases not matched to a gene.

This clonotype was seen a few times. CDR3 protein: CASSLGGKTEAFF. The CDR3 nucleotides read TGTGCCAGCAGCTTAGGAGGGAAGACTGAAGCTTTCTTT. The chain employs TRBV7-6 and TRBJ1-1; D is uncertain. Germline-derived CDR1 and CDR2 are SGHVS and FNYEAQ. The CDR3 is 13 residues long. The ends were cut back, 1 base at V and 5 bases at J, with 8 bases in the middle.